Sequencing of this TCR beta chain was carried out in a study of shared clonotypes between healthy human individuals. Study-wide findings and caveats: Non-shared clonotypes were found to have lower generation probabilities than the clonotypes that were shared by all four of the sorted-subset donors.

CDR1 and CDR2 (germline): SGHTA, FQGNSA. The CDR3 spans 16 residues. V was pared by 1 base and J by 8 bases, with 20 bases between. Comments on this clone: The antigen is unknown.

TCRdb keeps only in-frame clones here, not all; method: immunoSEQ multiplex PCR. Of around 2,000,000 clones listed, approximately 95% are singletons. CD45RO negativity and positive selection for CCR7 defined naive CD8 cells, a population that excluded terminally differentiated effector memory CD45RA+ cells. Each donor was a Caucasian adult residing in Nashville, Tennessee. V gene TRBV7-2 combines with J gene TRBJ1-2, with D uncertain. The sequencing sample was made of naive CD8+ T cells sorted from blood. The source is a man aged 18-30 years in good health. For the CDR3, the DNA is TGTGCCAGCAGCTTAGTTGGTGGGGAAAACAGTGGAGGCTACACCTTC. Translated: CASSLVGGENSGGYTF.